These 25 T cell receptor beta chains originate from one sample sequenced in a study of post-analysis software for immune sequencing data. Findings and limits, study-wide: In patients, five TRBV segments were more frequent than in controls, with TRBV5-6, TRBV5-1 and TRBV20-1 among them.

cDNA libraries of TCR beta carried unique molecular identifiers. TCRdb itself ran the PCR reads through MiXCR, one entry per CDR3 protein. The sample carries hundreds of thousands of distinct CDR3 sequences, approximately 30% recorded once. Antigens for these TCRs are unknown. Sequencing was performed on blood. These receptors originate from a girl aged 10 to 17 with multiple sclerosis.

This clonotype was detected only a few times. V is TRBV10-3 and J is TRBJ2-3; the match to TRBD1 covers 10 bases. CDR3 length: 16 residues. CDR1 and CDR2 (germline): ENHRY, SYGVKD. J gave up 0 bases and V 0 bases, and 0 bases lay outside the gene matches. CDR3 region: CAISESGQGSTDTQYF. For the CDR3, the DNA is TGTGCCATCAGTGAGTCGGGACAGGGGAGCACAGATACGCAGTATTTT.

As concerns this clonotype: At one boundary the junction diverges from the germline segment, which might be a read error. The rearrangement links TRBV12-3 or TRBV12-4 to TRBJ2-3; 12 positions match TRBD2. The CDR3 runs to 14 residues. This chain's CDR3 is CASSPSGGVDTEYF. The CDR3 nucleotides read TGTGCCAGCAGTCCTAGCGGGGGGGTAGATACGGAGTATTTT.

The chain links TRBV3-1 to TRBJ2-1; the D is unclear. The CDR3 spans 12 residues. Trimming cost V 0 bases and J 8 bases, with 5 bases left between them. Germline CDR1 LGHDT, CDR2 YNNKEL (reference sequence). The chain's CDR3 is CASSQDNYEQFF. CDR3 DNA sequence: TGTGCCAGCAGCCAAGATAACTATGAGCAGTTCTTC.

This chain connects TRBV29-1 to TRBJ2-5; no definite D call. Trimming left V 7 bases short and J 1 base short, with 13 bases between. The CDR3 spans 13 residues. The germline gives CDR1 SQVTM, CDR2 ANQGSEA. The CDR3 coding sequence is TGCAGCGCCAATTGGGGTATCCAAGAGACCCAGTACTTC. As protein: CSANWGIQETQYF. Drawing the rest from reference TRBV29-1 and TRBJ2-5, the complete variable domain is SAVISQKPSRDICQRGTSLTIQCQVDSQVTMMFWYRQQPGQSLTLIATANQGSEATYESGFVIDKFPISRPNLTFSTLTVSNMSPEDSSIYLCSANWGIQETQYFGPGTRLLVL.

CDR3 region: CSARETVGLFQYF. CDR3 in DNA: TGCAGCGCTCGTGAGACAGTGGGGCTTTTTCAGTACTTC. This sequence joins TRBV29-1 and TRBJ2-4, with D possibly matching TRBD1 (5 bases). There are 13 residues in the CDR3. Germline V gene lookup returns CDR1 SQVTM and CDR2 ANQGSEA. Trimming cost V 7 bases and J 11 bases, with 21 bases left between them. The entire variable domain, with the rest obtained from reference TRBV29-1 and TRBJ2-4, is as follows: SAVISQKPSRDICQRGTSLTIQCQVDSQVTMMFWYRQQPGQSLTLIATANQGSEATYESGFVIDKFPISRPNLTFSTLTVSNMSPEDSSIYLCSARETVGLFQYFGAGTRLSVL.

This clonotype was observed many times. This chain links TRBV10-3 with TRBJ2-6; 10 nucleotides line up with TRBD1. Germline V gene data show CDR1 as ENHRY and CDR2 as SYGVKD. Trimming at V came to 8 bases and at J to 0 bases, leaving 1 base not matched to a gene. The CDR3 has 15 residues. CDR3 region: CAIGTGDSGANVLTF. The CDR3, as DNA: TGTGCCATCGGGACAGGGGACTCTGGGGCCAACGTCCTGACTTTC.

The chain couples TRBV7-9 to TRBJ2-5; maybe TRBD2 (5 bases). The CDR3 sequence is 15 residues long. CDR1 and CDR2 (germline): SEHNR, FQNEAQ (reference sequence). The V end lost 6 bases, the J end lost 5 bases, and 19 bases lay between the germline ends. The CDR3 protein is CASSPPGGLRETQYF. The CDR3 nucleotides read TGTGCCAGCAGTCCTCCTGGCGGACTTAGGGAGACCCAGTACTTC.

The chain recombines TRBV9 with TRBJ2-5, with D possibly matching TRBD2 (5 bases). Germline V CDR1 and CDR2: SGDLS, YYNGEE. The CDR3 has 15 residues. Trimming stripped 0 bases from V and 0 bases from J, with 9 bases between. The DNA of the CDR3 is TGTGCCAGCAGCGTAGGACTACCCAACCAAGAGACCCAGTACTTC. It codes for CASSVGLPNQETQYF.

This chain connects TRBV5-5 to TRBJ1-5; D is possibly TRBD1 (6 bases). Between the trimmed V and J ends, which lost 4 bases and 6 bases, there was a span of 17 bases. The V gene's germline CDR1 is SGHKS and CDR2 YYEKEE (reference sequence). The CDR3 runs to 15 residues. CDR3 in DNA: TGTGCCAGCAGCGAACAGGGAACTAAAGGTCAGCCCCAGCATTTT. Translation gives CASSEQGTKGQPQHF.

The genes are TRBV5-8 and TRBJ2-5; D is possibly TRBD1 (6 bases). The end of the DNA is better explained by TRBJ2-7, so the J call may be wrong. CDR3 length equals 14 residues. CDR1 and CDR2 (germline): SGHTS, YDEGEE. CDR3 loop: CASKQGPASSEQYF. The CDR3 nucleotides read TGTGCCAGCAAACAGGGCCCAGCTTCGTCCGAGCAGTACTTC.

In nucleotides, the CDR3 is TGTGCCAGCAGCCAAGATCCCCGCAGTCAAGAGACCCAGTACTTC. It translates to CASSQDPRSQETQYF. The gene calls are TRBV4-2 and TRBJ2-5; the D is unclear. The CDR3 runs to 15 residues. Germline lookup yields CDR1 LGHNA and CDR2 YNFKEQ. The V end was cut by 0 bases, the J end by 2 bases, with 10 bases between.

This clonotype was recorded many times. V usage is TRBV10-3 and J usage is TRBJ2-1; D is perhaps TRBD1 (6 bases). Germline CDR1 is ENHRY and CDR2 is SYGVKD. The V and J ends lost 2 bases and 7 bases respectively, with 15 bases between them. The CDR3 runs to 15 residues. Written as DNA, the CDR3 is TGTGCCATCAGTGAGCCGTTGGGGGCTTGGAATGAGCAGTTCTTC. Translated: CAISEPLGAWNEQFF.

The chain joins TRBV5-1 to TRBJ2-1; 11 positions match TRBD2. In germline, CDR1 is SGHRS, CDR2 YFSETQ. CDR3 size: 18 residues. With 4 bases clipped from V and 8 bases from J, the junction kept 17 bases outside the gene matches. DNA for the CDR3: TGCGCCAGCAGCCCCCTTTTTAGCGGGAGGGCCCTCGGCGATGAGCAGTTCTTC. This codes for CASSPLFSGRALGDEQFF. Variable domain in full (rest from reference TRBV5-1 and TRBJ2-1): KAGVTQTPRYLIKTRGQQVTLSCSPISGHRSVSWYQQTPGQGLQFLFEYFSETQRNKGNFPGRFSGRQFSNSRSEMNVSTLELGDSALYLCASSPLFSGRALGDEQFFGPGTRLTVL.

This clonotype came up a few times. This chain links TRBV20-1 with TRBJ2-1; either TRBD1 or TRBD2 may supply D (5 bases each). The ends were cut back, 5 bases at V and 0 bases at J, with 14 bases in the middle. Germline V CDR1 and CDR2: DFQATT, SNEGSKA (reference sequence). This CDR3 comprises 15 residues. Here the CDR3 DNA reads TGCAGTGCTCGGGACCGTACCCACTCCTACAATGAGCAGTTCTTC. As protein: CSARDRTHSYNEQFF.

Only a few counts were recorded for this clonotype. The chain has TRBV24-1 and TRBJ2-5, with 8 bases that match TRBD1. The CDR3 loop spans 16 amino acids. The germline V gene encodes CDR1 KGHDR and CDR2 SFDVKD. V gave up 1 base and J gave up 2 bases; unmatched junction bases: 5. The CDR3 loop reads CATSDFIGTGQETQYF. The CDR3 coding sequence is TGTGCCACCAGTGATTTTATCGGGACAGGACAAGAGACCCAGTACTTC.

The CDR3, as DNA: TGTGCCAGCAGGGCGGGACAGGGGTTCTACGAGCAGTACTTC. It yields the protein CASRAGQGFYEQYF. This chain links TRBV6-6 with TRBJ2-7; 10 bases are a match to TRBD1. This CDR3 is 14 amino acids long. J lost 3 bases, V lost 6 bases, and 5 bases had no gene match. The germline gives CDR1 MNHNY, CDR2 SVGAGI (reference sequence).

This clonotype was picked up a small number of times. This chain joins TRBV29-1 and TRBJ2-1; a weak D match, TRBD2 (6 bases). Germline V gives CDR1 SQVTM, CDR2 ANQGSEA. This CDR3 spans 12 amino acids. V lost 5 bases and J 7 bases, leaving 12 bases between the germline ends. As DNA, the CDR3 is TGCAGCGTTCCAGCTAGCGTGAATGAGCAGTTCTTC. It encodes CSVPASVNEQFF.

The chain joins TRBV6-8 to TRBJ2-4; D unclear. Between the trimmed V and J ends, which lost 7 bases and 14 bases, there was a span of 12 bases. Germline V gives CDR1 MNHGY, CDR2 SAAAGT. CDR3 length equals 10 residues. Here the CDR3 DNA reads TGTGCCAGCAAATGGGCAGCGAAGTACTTC. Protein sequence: CASKWAAKYF.

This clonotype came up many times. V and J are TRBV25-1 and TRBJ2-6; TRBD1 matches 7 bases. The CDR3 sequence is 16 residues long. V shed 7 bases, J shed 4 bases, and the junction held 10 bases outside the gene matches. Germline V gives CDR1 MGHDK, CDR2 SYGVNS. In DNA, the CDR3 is TGTGCCAGCACAGACCAGACAGGGTCCGGGGCCAACGTCCTGACTTTC. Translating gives CASTDQTGSGANVLTF.

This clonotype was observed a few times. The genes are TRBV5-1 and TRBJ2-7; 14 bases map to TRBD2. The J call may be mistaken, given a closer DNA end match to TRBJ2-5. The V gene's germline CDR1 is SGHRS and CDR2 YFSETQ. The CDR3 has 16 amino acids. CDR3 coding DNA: TGCGCCAGCAGCGGGACGGGACTAGCGGGAGCAGAGACCCAGTACTTC. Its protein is CASSGTGLAGAETQYF.

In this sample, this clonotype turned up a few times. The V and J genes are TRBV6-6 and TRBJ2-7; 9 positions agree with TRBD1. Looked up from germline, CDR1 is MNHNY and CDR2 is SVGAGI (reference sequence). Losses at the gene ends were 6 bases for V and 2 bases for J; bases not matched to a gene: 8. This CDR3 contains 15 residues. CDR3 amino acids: CASSPWTGVAYEQYF. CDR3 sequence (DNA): TGTGCCAGCAGCCCCTGGACAGGGGTGGCCTACGAGCAGTACTTC.

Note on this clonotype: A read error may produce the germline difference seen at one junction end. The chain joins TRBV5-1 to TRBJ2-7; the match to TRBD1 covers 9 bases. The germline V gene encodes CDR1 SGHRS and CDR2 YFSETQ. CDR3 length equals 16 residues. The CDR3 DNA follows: TGTGCCAGCAGCCGAGACCGGGACAGGGATACCTACGAGCAGTACTTC. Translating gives CASSRDRDRDTYEQYF.

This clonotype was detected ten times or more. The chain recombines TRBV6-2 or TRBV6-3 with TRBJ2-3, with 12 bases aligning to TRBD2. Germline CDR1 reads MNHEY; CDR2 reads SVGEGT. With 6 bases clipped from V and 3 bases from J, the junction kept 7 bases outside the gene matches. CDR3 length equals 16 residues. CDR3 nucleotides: TGTGCCAGCAGACCCGGACTAGCGGGATCTACAGATACGCAGTATTTT. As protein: CASRPGLAGSTDTQYF.

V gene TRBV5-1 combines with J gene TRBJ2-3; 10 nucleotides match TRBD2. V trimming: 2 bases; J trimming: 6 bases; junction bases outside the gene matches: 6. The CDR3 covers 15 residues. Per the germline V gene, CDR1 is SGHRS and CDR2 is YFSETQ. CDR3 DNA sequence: TGCGCCAGCAGCTTCGCCCTAGCGGGAGCGGATACGCAGTATTTT. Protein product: CASSFALAGADTQYF.

Here the CDR3 DNA reads TGCAGCGCCGACAGGGGGCCCGGGGAGCTGTTTTTT. Encoded protein: CSADRGPGELFF. The chain combines TRBV29-1 with TRBJ2-2; the match to TRBD1 covers 10 bases. Germline V lookup: CDR1 SQVTM, CDR2 ANQGSEA. V shed 7 bases and J 6 bases; nucleotides not matched to a gene: 2. This CDR3 is built from 12 residues.